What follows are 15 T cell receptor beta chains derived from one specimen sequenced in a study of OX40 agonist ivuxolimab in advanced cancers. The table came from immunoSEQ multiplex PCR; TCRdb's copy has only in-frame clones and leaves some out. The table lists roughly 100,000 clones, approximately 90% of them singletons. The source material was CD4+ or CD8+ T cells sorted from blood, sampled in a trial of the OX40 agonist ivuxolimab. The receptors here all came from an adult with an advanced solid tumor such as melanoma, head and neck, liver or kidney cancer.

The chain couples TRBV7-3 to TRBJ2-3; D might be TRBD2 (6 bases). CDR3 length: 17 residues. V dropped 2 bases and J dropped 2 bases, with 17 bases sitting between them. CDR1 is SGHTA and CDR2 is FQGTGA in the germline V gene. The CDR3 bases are TGTGCCAGCAGCTTAGCCACGACTAGAACCCTCACAGATACGCAGTATTTT. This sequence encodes CASSLATTRTLTDTQYF.

The CDR3 nucleotides are TGTGCCAGCAGCCCGCAGACAGGCCCCTACGAGCAGTACTTC. The encoded protein is CASSPQTGPYEQYF. The chain links TRBV7-2 to TRBJ2-7; tentatively, D is TRBD1 (6 bases). The V gene's germline CDR1 is SGHTA and CDR2 FQGNSA. Trimming took 5 bases from V and 2 from J, leaving 13 bases between them. The CDR3 is 14 residues long. Supplemented by reference TRBV7-2 and TRBJ2-7, the full variable domain reads GAGVSQSPSNKVTEKGKDVELRCDPISGHTALYWYRQSLGQGLEFLIYFQGNSAPDKSGLPSDRFSAERTGGSVSTLTIQRTQQEDSAVYLCASSPQTGPYEQYFGPGTRLTVT.

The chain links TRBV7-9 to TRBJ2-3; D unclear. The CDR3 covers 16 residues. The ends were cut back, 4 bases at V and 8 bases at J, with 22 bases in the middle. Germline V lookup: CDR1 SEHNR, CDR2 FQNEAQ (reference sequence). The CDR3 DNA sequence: TGTGCCAGCAGCTGGACCCCCGGTTTTGTGGTCGGTACGCAGTATTTT. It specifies CASSWTPGFVVGTQYF.

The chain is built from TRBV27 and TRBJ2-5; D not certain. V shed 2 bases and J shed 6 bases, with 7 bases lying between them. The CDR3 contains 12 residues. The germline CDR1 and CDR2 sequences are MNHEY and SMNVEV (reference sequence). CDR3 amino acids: CASSLTRKTQYF. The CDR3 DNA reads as TGTGCCAGCAGTTTAACGAGGAAGACCCAGTACTTC.

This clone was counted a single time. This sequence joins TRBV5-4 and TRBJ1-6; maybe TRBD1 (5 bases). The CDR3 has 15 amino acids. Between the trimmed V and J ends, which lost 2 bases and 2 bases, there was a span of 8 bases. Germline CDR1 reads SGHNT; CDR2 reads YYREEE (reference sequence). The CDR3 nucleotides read TGTGCCAGCAGCTTAGACAGAGCCTATAATTCACCCCTCCACTTT. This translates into CASSLDRAYNSPLHF.

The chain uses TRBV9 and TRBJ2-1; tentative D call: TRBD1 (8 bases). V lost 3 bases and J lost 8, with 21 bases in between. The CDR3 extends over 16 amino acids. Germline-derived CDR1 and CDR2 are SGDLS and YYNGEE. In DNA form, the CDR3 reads TGTGCCAGCAGCGCGGGGGGACAGGCCCCCACGGATGAGCAGTTCTTC. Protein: CASSAGGQAPTDEQFF.

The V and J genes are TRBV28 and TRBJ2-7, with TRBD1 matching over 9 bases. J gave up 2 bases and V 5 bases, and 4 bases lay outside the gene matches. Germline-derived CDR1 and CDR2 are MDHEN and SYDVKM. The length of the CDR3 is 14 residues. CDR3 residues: CASSAGTGPYEQYF. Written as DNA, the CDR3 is TGTGCCAGCAGTGCCGGGACAGGGCCCTACGAGCAGTACTTC.

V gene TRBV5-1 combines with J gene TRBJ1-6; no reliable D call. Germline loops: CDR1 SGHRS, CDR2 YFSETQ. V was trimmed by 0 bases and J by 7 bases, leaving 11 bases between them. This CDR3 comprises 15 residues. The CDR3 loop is CASSLANALNSPLHF. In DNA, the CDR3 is TGCGCCAGCAGCTTGGCCAACGCCTTGAATTCACCCCTCCACTTT.

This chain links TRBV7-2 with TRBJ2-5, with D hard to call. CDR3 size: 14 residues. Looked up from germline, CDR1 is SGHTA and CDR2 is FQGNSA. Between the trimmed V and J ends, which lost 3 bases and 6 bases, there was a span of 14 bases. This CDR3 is CASSFNTIYQTQYF. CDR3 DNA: TGTGCCAGCAGCTTTAATACCATTTATCAGACCCAGTACTTC.

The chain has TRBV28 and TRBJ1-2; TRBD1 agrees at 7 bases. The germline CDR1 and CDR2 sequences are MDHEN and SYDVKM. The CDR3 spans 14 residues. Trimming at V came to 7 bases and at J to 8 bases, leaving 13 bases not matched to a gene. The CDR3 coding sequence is TGTGCCAGCAACTCCGCAGGGGGGAATGACGGCTACACCTTC. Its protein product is CASNSAGGNDGYTF.

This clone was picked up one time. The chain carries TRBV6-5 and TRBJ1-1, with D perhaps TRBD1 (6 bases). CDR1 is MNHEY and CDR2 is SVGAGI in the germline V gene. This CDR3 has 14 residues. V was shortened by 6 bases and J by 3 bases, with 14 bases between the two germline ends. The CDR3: CASSYDSGDTEAFF. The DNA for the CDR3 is TGTGCCAGCAGCTACGATTCAGGGGACACTGAAGCTTTCTTT.

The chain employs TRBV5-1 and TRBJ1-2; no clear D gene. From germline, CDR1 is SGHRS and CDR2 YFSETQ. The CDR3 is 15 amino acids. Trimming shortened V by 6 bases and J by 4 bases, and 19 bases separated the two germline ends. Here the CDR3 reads CASTPQIDTVYGYTF. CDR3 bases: TGCGCCAGCACCCCCCAAATTGACACCGTCTATGGCTACACCTTC.

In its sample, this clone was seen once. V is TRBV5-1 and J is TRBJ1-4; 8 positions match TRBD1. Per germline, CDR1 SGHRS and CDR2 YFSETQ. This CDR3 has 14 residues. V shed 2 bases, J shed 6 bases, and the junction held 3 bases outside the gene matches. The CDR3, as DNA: TGCGCCAGCAGCTTACAGGGGGTTGATGAAAAACTGTTTTTT. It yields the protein CASSLQGVDEKLFF.

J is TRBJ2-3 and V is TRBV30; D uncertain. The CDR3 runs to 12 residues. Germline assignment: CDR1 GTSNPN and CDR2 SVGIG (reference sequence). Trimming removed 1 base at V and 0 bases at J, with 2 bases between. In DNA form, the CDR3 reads TGTGCCTGGAGTGCGAGCACAGATACGCAGTATTTT. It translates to CAWSASTDTQYF.

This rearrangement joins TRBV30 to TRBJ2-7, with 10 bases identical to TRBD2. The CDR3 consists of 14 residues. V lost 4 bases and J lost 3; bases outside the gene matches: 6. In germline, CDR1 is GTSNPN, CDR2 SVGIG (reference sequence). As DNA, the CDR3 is TGTGCCTGGAACCGATGGACTAGCGGCTACGAGCAGTACTTC. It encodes CAWNRWTSGYEQYF.